This T cell receptor beta chain originates from a study of blood T cell repertoires in COVID-19. Whole-study context: Samples came from the United States, Italy and Spain, spanning acute and convalescent COVID-19. PBMCs, B-cell-depleted T cells, or T cells provided the cDNA or gDNA that made up the material.

Original processing notes: Using reference gene primer amplification, nucleated cell counts were estimated. This table comes from immunoSEQ multiplex PCR, and its TCRdb copy is limited to in-frame clones, with some not included. V and J calls and clone size are as listed in that table; D and trimming were resolved from the DNA. The table includes over 400,000 clones, 86% detected once. The ends were cut back, 6 bases at V and 4 bases at J, with 12 bases in the middle. Germline assignment: CDR1 MDHEN and CDR2 SYDVKM. The CDR3 totals 14 residues. Sequenced input: peripheral blood. The V gene is TRBV28, the J gene TRBJ1-4; D ambiguous. The clonotype originates from a woman in her thirties with active or convalescent COVID-19. As DNA, the CDR3 is TGTGCCAGCAGAAAAGAGAGGTTTAATGAAAAACTGTTTTTT. Its translation is CASRKERFNEKLFF.